This T cell receptor (beta chain) came from a study of early T cells in non-severe SARS-CoV-2 infection (dated by TCRdb to the early 2020s). About the full investigation: TCR sequencing used bulk RNA from unsorted whole blood, so alpha and beta chains could not be paired. Broader findings and caveats from the paper: VDJdb matching was skewed toward anti-spike CD8 responses and likely underestimated virus-specific expansions by missing private and CD4 specificities.

Libraries came from 5' RACE. For sequencing, a NextSeq 500 was employed. The TCR library protocol attached unique molecular identifiers to individual cDNA molecules to correct for sequencing error and PCR bias. Both TCR alpha and beta chains were sequenced, and tight co-correlation was observed between alpha and beta sequence abundances in each sample. The paper's data handling went like this. Decombinator V4 was used to perform V gene, J gene and CDR3 annotation of TCR sequences. TCRs were defined as expanded if a significant change between any two time points was detected under a Poisson model with p below 0.0001. TCR abundances were normalised to the total number of TCRs sequenced per sample and expressed as counts per million. TRAV1-2 paired with TRAJ12, TRAJ20 or TRAJ33 defined MAIT TCRs, while TRAV10 paired with TRAJ18 defined iNKT TCRs. VDJdb, accessed 1 November 2021, was searched for CMV, EBV and SARS-CoV-2 annotated TCRs, with TCRs annotated for multiple antigens excluded. The public sequencing data were trimmed at Q25 with fastp and processed into clonotypes with MiXCR by TCRdb, which kept only in-frame beta chains. Duplicate CDR3 protein sequences are folded into a single record with the most common DNA and genes. TCRdb's processing, not the authors' own work, is the source of the V and J calls. A total of 70,000 to 95,000 distinct CDR3 sequences appear in this sample, roughly 14% of them only once. The biggest ten clones account for about 0.58% of the sample.

Set within a cohort of healthcare workers in London, UK, this nested case-control study involved weekly PCR testing of nasopharyngeal swabs along with blood sampling. Between 23 and 31 March 2020, the week of the UK lockdown, healthcare workers were enrolled and then followed up weekly for as long as 16 weeks. As regards this clonotype: Its antigen specificity is not known. No base-level quality is on record; no much larger clone is a single base apart.

Based on the germline V gene (reference sequence), the CDR1 and CDR2 sequences are SEHNR and FQNEAQ. V and J are truncated by 5 bases and 7 bases respectively, leaving an intervening sequence of 6 bases. The CDR3 starts with the cysteine, ends with the phenylalanine, and has 11 residues. The entry retains the CDR3 DNA only, 33 bases that are in frame from base 1. Sample: whole blood. This receptor was identified in an adult who was a healthcare worker with PCR-confirmed SARS-CoV-2 infection or an uninfected control (not recorded which). The sequence joins TRBV7-9 to TRBJ2-1, with an unclear D gene assignment. The sequenced DNA: TGTGCCAGCAGCGCAGAAAATGAGCAGTTCTTC. Protein translation: CASSAENEQFF.